The clone carrying this TCR beta chain was counted at least ten times. What it binds is not known. With 6 bases clipped from V and 2 bases from J, the junction kept 10 bases outside the gene matches. CDR1 and CDR2 (germline): SNHLY, FYNNEI. The CDR3 extends over 17 amino acids. This sample was taken from a study of T cell repertoires in cytomegalovirus infection. Across the study: Public TCR beta signatures were indicative of both CMV infection and a matching HLA type.

The study's findings and limits: HLA-C-restricted TCR beta clonotypes specific for CMV led the ex vivo response.

TCRdb re-analysed the reads in MiXCR, keeping a single row per CDR3 protein. The sample contains almost 500,000 distinct CDR3 sequences, around 10% of which appear only once. The source is a human donor in good health (CMV status not recorded). Some clones in this sample may be carry-over from other donors' samples. This sequence joins TRBV2 and TRBJ2-6, with TRBD1 matching 7 bases. Sequencing was done on a sample of PBMCs. The CDR3 region has the DNA TGTGCCAGCAGAGACCTGACAGGGAAAACTGGGGCCAACGTCCTGACTTTC. Protein product: CASRDLTGKTGANVLTF.